Presented here are 28 T cell receptor beta chains from one specimen sequenced in a study of blood T cell repertoires in COVID-19. The protocol was immunoSEQ multiplex PCR, while the TCRdb copy is restricted to in-frame clones and leaves out a portion. Among 200,000 to 250,000 clones listed, 82% were seen once. Input material: peripheral blood. All receptors derive from a woman of 80 years or more with acute or convalescent COVID-19.

The chain carries TRBV7-2 and TRBJ2-3; D is unclear. Between the trimmed V and J ends, which lost 1 base and 0 bases, there was a span of 8 bases. The CDR3 runs 15 residues. CDR1 is SGHTA, CDR2 FQGNSA, per germline. The CDR3 here is CASSLGGVSTDTQYF. The CDR3 region has the DNA TGTGCCAGCAGCTTAGGTGGAGTTAGCACAGATACGCAGTATTTT.

This clone was picked up one time. This rearrangement joins TRBV27 to TRBJ1-5, with D hard to call. Trimming removed 2 bases from V and 7 bases from J, with 18 bases in between. CDR3 length: 16 residues. From germline, CDR1 is MNHEY and CDR2 SMNVEV (reference sequence). Written as DNA, the CDR3 is TGTGCCAGCAGTTTACGGGGATCTAGGCTGGGACAGCCCCAGCATTTT. Translation gives CASSLRGSRLGQPQHF.

The chain uses TRBV5-8 and TRBJ1-3; D gene unclear. The CDR3 has 14 residues. V was pared by 2 bases and J by 2 bases, with 8 bases between. The germline CDR1 and CDR2 sequences are SGHTS and YDEGEE. The CDR3 spells CASSFESTGNTIYF. The CDR3 nucleotides read TGTGCCAGCAGCTTCGAAAGCACTGGAAACACCATATATTTT.

CDR3 amino acids: CASSHGRGDAEAFF. The CDR3 nucleotides read TGTGCCAGCAGCCACGGCAGGGGAGACGCTGAAGCTTTCTTT. The chain combines TRBV3-1 (or the pseudogene TRBV3-2) with TRBJ1-1; possible D gene TRBD1, 6 bases. The germline CDR1 and CDR2 sequences are LGHDT and YNNKEL (reference sequence). The ends were cut back, 3 bases at V and 6 bases at J, with 14 bases in the middle. The CDR3 spans 14 residues.

The chain employs TRBV12-3 or TRBV12-4 and TRBJ1-5; the match to TRBD1 covers 9 bases. This CDR3 has 13 residues. V shed 7 bases and J 4 bases; nucleotides not matched to a gene: 2. This chain's CDR3 is CASTGTGNQPQHF. CDR3 DNA: TGTGCCAGCACCGGGACAGGGAATCAGCCCCAGCATTTT.

The genes are TRBV4-1 and TRBJ1-5; D is unresolved. This CDR3 comprises 14 residues. The V gene's germline CDR1 is MGHRA and CDR2 YSYEKL. Trimming removed 0 bases from V and 2 bases from J, with 5 bases in between. CDR3 protein: CASSQEPGNQPQHF. DNA of the CDR3: TGCGCCAGCAGCCAAGAGCCAGGCAATCAGCCCCAGCATTTT.

As concerns this clone: Different DNA sequences within this sample yield the same CDR3. J is TRBJ2-3 and V is TRBV19, with D unresolved. The CDR3 consists of 11 residues. V was trimmed by 5 bases and J by 7 bases, leaving 7 bases between them. CDR1 LNHDA and CDR2 SQIVND come from the germline V gene (reference sequence). The DNA for the CDR3 is TGTGCCAGTAGTTCGGAGTATACGCAGTATTTT. As protein: CASSSEYTQYF.

The rearrangement links TRBV7-9 to TRBJ1-2, with a weak D call TRBD1 (5 bases). CDR3 size: 15 residues. V lost 5 bases and J lost 7, with 20 bases in between. Germline V lookup: CDR1 SEHNR, CDR2 FQNEAQ (reference sequence). Here the CDR3 reads CASSRGLAGIAGYTF. The CDR3 coding sequence is TGTGCCAGCAGCCGGGGGTTGGCAGGGATTGCTGGCTACACCTTC.

V is TRBV10-3 and J is TRBJ1-1; 11 bases match TRBD1. CDR3 length: 17 residues. V dropped 5 bases and J dropped 1; count of bases not matched to a gene: 9. The germline V gene encodes CDR1 ENHRY and CDR2 SYGVKD. DNA of the CDR3: TGTGCCATCAGTCCCAGGACAGGGGGCAGTGGGAACACTGAAGCTTTCTTT. Its protein product is CAISPRTGGSGNTEAFF.

This clone has more than one count but fewer than ten. This chain links TRBV28 with TRBJ2-6; no clear D. CDR1 MDHEN and CDR2 SYDVKM come from the germline V gene. V lost 5 bases, J lost 0 bases, and 11 bases lay in between. The CDR3 extends over 16 amino acids. The CDR3 sequence: CASSPRVSSGANVLTF. CDR3 nucleotide sequence: TGTGCCAGCAGTCCCCGCGTAAGCTCTGGGGCCAACGTCCTGACTTTC.

The chain uses TRBV5-4 and TRBJ1-6; 10 bases map to TRBD1. Germline trimming cut 4 bases from V and 13 bases from J; bases unmatched to any gene: 8. The CDR3 is made up of 14 amino acids. Germline lookup yields CDR1 SGHNT and CDR2 YYREEE (reference sequence). CDR3 amino acids: CASSLGQGFKPLHF. CDR3 coding DNA: TGTGCCAGCAGCCTGGGACAGGGGTTTAAGCCCCTCCACTTT. Full variable domain (rest looked up from reference TRBV5-4 and TRBJ1-6): ETGVTQSPTHLIKTRGQQVTLRCSSQSGHNTVSWYQQALGQGPQFIFQYYREEENGRGNFPPRFSGLQFPNYSSELNVNALELDDSALYLCASSLGQGFKPLHFGNGTRLTVT.

This chain uses TRBV28 with TRBJ2-5; 8 nucleotides agree with TRBD2. V dropped 3 bases and J dropped 7; count of bases not matched to a gene: 7. The CDR3 has 14 residues. Germline V gene data show CDR1 as MDHEN and CDR2 as SYDVKM. The CDR3, as DNA: TGTGCCAGCAGTTTTGGAGCGGGGGAGGGGACCCAGTACTTC. This codes for CASSFGAGEGTQYF.

The chain has TRBV11-2 and TRBJ2-1; TRBD2 matches at 7 bases. V was clipped by 2 bases and J by 7 bases; unmatched bases: 11. The CDR3 is made up of 16 amino acids. The germline gives CDR1 SGHAT, CDR2 FQNNGV. Here the CDR3 DNA reads TGTGCCAGCAGCTTATCCGGGACGGGAGGTAGGAATGAGCAGTTCTTC. Its protein product is CASSLSGTGGRNEQFF. The full variable domain, its missing parts supplied by reference TRBV11-2 and TRBJ2-1, is EAGVAQSPRYKIIEKRQSVAFWCNPISGHATLYWYQQILGQGPKLLIQFQNNGVVDDSQLPKDRFSAERLKGVDSTLKIQPAKLEDSAVYLCASSLSGTGGRNEQFFGPGTRLTVL.

This clone showed up just a few times. V gene TRBV30 combines with J gene TRBJ1-2; 7 bases line up with TRBD1. This CDR3 has 12 amino acids. The ends lost 4 bases at V and 1 base at J; junction bases unmatched: 0. Germline V lookup: CDR1 GTSNPN, CDR2 SVGIG (reference sequence). As DNA, the CDR3 is TGTGCCTGGACAGGGGGTAACTATGGCTACACCTTC. Residues: CAWTGGNYGYTF.

V gene TRBV11-2 combines with J gene TRBJ1-2; 10 nucleotides agree with TRBD1. CDR3 length: 13 amino acids. Germline V gene sequence: CDR1 SGHAT, CDR2 FQNNGV. The trim removed 5 bases at V and 8 bases at J, leaving 5 bases unmatched. The CDR3 sequence: CASSIDRGPGYTF. CDR3 sequence (DNA): TGTGCCAGCAGCATCGACAGGGGGCCCGGCTACACCTTC.

V gene TRBV20-1 combines with J gene TRBJ2-4; D might be TRBD2 (5 bases). The CDR3 totals 11 residues. The V and J ends lost 6 bases and 8 bases respectively, with 11 bases between them. Germline assignment: CDR1 DFQATT and CDR2 SNEGSKA (reference sequence). The CDR3 nucleotides read TGCAGTGCCGGGGAGAGGCACATTCAGTACTTC. It is translated as CSAGERHIQYF.

V and J are TRBV6-2 or TRBV6-3 and TRBJ1-4; 7 nucleotides match TRBD1. In germline, CDR1 is MNHEY, CDR2 SVGEGT. V lost 6 bases and J lost 8; bases outside the gene matches: 21. The length of the CDR3 is 18 residues. This CDR3 is CASSFSLMERDRGEKLFF. The CDR3 bases are TGTGCCAGCAGCTTCTCCCTGATGGAACGGGACAGAGGCGAAAAACTGTTTTTT.

V is TRBV5-8 and J is TRBJ1-2; TRBD1 is a possible D gene (5 bases). The CDR3 contains 13 residues. Per the germline V gene, CDR1 is SGHTS and CDR2 is YDEGEE. V shed 4 bases and J shed 8 bases, with 15 bases lying between them. CDR3 in amino acids: CASSLQVDRGYTF. CDR3 sequence (DNA): TGTGCCAGCAGCCTACAGGTAGATCGGGGCTACACCTTC.

The chain uses TRBV5-4 and TRBJ2-5, with D tentatively TRBD2 (6 bases). The CDR3 consists of 15 residues. Germline CDR1 and CDR2: SGHNT and YYREEE (reference sequence). Between the trimmed V and J ends, which lost 0 bases and 5 bases, there was a span of 14 bases. CDR3 sequence (DNA): TGTGCCAGCAGCTTGGAGTGGGGGGAGTGGGAGACCCAGTACTTC. Protein: CASSLEWGEWETQYF.

The V gene is TRBV18, the J gene TRBJ2-1; TRBD2 is a possible D gene (6 bases). Germline loops: CDR1 KGHSH, CDR2 LQKENI. The V end lost 4 bases, the J end lost 6 bases, and 10 bases lay between the germline ends. The CDR3 contains 13 residues. CDR3 DNA sequence: TGTGCCAGCTCACGCGGGGCAGGCAATGAGCAGTTCTTC. This codes for CASSRGAGNEQFF.

This chain joins TRBV6-5 and TRBJ2-5; 8 bases agree with TRBD1. V was clipped by 5 bases and J by 9 bases; unmatched bases: 14. CDR1 is MNHEY, CDR2 SVGAGI, per germline. The CDR3 is made up of 15 amino acids. The CDR3 region is CASSLRAQGAAAQYF. CDR3 sequence (DNA): TGTGCCAGCAGTCTAAGGGCCCAGGGGGCCGCCGCCCAGTACTTC.

The chain couples TRBV7-2 to TRBJ1-2; tentative D call: TRBD1 (5 bases). Per the germline V gene, CDR1 is SGHTA and CDR2 is FQGNSA. The V gene lost 6 bases and the J gene lost 6 bases, with 20 bases spanning the gap. There are 15 residues in the CDR3. The CDR3: CASRALRGTLDGYTF. For the CDR3, the DNA is TGTGCCAGCAGGGCTTTAAGGGGCACCCTTGATGGCTACACCTTC.

The rearrangement links TRBV5-1 to TRBJ1-2; TRBD1 matches at 9 bases. V was clipped by 1 base and J by 7 bases; unmatched bases: 11. CDR3 size: 16 residues. Germline lookup yields CDR1 SGHRS and CDR2 YFSETQ. The CDR3 bases are TGCGCCAGCAGCTTGACTGGGACAGGGACGTCGGGTGGCTACACCTTC. Its translation: CASSLTGTGTSGGYTF.

J is TRBJ1-5 and V is TRBV28, with D unresolved. With 6 bases removed from V and 14 bases from J, the gap between germline ends came to 23 bases. This CDR3 spans 14 amino acids. In germline, CDR1 is MDHEN, CDR2 SYDVKM. CDR3 nucleotide sequence: TGTGCCAGCAGCCTAAACGGCGGGTCACCTCAGAAGCATTTT. This encodes CASSLNGGSPQKHF.

The genes are TRBV6-1 and TRBJ2-5; possible D gene TRBD2, 5 bases. Trimming removed 2 bases from V and 2 bases from J, with 9 bases in between. There are 14 residues in the CDR3. The germline gives CDR1 MNHNS, CDR2 SASEGT. The CDR3 reads CASSESGRQETQYF. The CDR3 DNA sequence: TGTGCCAGCAGTGAAAGCGGAAGACAAGAGACCCAGTACTTC.

This clone came up once. The chain has TRBV6-6 and TRBJ1-6; no clear D. The CDR3 has 15 residues. In germline, CDR1 is MNHNY, CDR2 SVGAGI (reference sequence). Trimming took off 8 bases at V and 9 bases at J, with 20 bases between the two ends. The CDR3 region has the DNA TGTGCCAGCGCCATTTCGACGACCCCGGGTTCACCCCTCCACTTT. Its translation is CASAISTTPGSPLHF.

CDR3 sequence (DNA): TGTGCCAGTAGTCCTTCGGACAGGACCATTAACTATGGCTACACCTTC. This sequence encodes CASSPSDRTINYGYTF. The rearrangement joins TRBV19 to TRBJ1-2; 7 nucleotides match TRBD1. Trimming took 5 bases from V and 1 from J; bases not matched to a gene: 10. CDR3 length equals 16 residues. The germline CDR1 and CDR2 sequences are LNHDA and SQIVND (reference sequence).

The chain joins TRBV19 to TRBJ1-5; D not resolved. V was cut by 5 bases and J by 0 bases, with 8 bases left in between. This CDR3 has 14 residues. CDR1 and CDR2 from the germline V gene are LNHDA and SQIVND (reference sequence). This CDR3 is CASSAYSSNQPQHF. CDR3 nucleotide sequence: TGTGCCAGTAGTGCATACTCTAGCAATCAGCCCCAGCATTTT. Drawing the rest from reference TRBV19 and TRBJ1-5, the complete variable domain is DGGITQSPKYLFRKEGQNVTLSCEQNLNHDAMYWYRQDPGQGLRLIYYSQIVNDFQKGDIAEGYSVSREKKESFPLTVTSAQKNPTAFYLCASSAYSSNQPQHFGDGTRLSIL.